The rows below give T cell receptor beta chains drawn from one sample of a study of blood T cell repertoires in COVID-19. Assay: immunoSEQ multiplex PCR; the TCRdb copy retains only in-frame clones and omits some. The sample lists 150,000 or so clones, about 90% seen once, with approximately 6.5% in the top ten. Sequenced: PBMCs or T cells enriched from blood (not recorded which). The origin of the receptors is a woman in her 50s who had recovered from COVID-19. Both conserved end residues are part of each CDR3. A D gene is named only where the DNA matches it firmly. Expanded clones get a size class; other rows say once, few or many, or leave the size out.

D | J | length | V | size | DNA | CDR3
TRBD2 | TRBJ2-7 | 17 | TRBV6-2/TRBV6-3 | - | TGTGCCAGCAGTTACTCGCCGGGACTAGCGGACTCCTACGAGCAGTACTTC | CASSYSPGLADSYEQYF
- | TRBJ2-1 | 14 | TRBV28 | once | TGTGCCAGCAGTCGCCCGACGCCCCGGGATGAGCAGTTCTTC | CASSRPTPRDEQFF
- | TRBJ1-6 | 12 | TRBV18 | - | TGTGCCAGCTCGTCACAGCTTGAGTCCCTCCACTTT | CASSSQLESLHF
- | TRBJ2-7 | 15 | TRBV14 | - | TGTGCCAGCAGCCGACTCCCTAAGGAATCCTACGAGCAGTACTTC | CASSRLPKESYEQYF
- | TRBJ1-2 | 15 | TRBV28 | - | TGTGCCAGCAGTAGAACAGGTGACTTAGGCTATGGCTACACCTTC | CASSRTGDLGYGYTF
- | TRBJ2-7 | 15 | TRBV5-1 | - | TGCGCCAGCAGCCCCCAGGGGACGGCCTCCTACGAGCAGTACTTC | CASSPQGTASYEQYF
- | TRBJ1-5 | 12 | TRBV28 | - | TGTGCCAGCAGATCTCAACAACAGCCCCAGCATTTT | CASRSQQQPQHF
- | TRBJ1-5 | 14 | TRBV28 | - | TGTGCCAGCAGTTTATCCTGGGAGGATCAGCCCCAGCATTTT | CASSLSWEDQPQHF
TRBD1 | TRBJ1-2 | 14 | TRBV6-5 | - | TGTGCCATTTTGAGACAGGGTACTAACTATGGCTACACCTTC | CAILRQGTNYGYTF
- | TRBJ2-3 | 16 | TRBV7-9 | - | TGTGCCAGCAGCTTAGGCCCACTAGCAGGCACAGATACGCAGTATTTT | CASSLGPLAGTDTQYF
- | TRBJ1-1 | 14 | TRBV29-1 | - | TGCAGCGTTGTTCCCGGGACATCGAACACTGAAGCTTTCTTT | CSVVPGTSNTEAFF
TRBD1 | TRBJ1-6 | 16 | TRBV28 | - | TGTGCCAGCACCGAGGGACAGGGCTCCTATAATTCACCCCTCCACTTT | CASTEGQGSYNSPLHF
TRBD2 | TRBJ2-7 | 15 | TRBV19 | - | TGTGCCAGTAGACCTAAGGGACTAGCGGGAGACGAGCAGTACTTC | CASRPKGLAGDEQYF
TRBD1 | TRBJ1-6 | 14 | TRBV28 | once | TGTGCCAGCAGCCCGACAGGGGGCAACTCACCCCTCCACTTT | CASSPTGGNSPLHF
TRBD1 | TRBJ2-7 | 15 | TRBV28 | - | TGTGCCAGCAGTCTACAGGGGACCACCTCCTACGAGCAGTACTTC | CASSLQGTTSYEQYF
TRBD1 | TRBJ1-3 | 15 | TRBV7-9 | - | TGTGCCAGCAGTCGCGGACAGGAGGGAGGAAACACCATATATTTT | CASSRGQEGGNTIYF
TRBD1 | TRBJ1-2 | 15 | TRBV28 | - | TGTGCCAGCAGTTTATATGAACAGGGGAACTATGGCTACACCTTC | CASSLYEQGNYGYTF
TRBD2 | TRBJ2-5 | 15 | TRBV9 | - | TGTGCCAGCAGCGTAGGCGGGAGAGAGCAGGAGACCCAGTACTTC | CASSVGGREQETQYF
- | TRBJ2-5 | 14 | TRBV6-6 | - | TGTGCCAGCACCCGACGCGGCGGGATAGAGACCCAGTACTTC | CASTRRGGIETQYF
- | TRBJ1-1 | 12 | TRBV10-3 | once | TGTGCCATCAGTGGTGGGGAGACTGAAGCTTTCTTT | CAISGGETEAFF
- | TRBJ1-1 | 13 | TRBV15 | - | TGTGCCACCAGCAGAGATCCCGGCACTGAAGCTTTCTTT | CATSRDPGTEAFF
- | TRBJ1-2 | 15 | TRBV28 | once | TGTGCCAGCAGTTTAAGACACCCCACTGATTATGGCTACACCTTC | CASSLRHPTDYGYTF
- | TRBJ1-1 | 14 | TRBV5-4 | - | TGTGCCAGCAGCAAGGGACTGCAGAATACTGAAGCTTTCTTT | CASSKGLQNTEAFF
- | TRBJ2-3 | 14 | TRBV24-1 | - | TGTGCCACCAGTGTAGGGGGGGCGCGGGATACGCAGTATTTT | CATSVGGARDTQYF
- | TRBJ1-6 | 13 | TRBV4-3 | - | TGCGCCAGCAGCCTCCAGGGTGATTCACCCCTCCACTTT | CASSLQGDSPLHF
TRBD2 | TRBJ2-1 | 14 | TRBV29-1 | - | TGCAGCGTCGGTAGCGGGAGGGCGAGGAATGAGCAGTTCTTC | CSVGSGRARNEQFF
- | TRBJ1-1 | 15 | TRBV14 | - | TGTGCCAGCACCAGCCAAGGGGGAGGGTTCGCTGAAGCTTTCTTT | CASTSQGGGFAEAFF
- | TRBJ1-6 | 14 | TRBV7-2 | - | TGTGCCAGCAGCTTAGGACAGTCTAATTCACCCCTCCACTTT | CASSLGQSNSPLHF
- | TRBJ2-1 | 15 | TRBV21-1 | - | TGTGCCAGCAGCAAATTACAGCGGGCGTACAATGAGCAGTTCTTC | CASSKLQRAYNEQFF
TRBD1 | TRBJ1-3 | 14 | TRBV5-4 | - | TGTGCCAGCAGCCGGGACAGCGAAGGAAACACCATATATTTT | CASSRDSEGNTIYF
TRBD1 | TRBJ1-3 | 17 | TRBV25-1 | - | TGTGCCAGCAGTGAATACAGGGGGGCTCTCCTAGGAAACACCATATATTTT | CASSEYRGALLGNTIYF
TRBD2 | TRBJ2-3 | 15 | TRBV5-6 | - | TGTGCCAGCAGCTCACTAGCGATAAGCACAGATACGCAGTATTTT | CASSSLAISTDTQYF
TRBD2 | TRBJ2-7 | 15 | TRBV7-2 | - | TGTGCCAGCAGCGCTAGCGGGAAACCCTCCTACGAGCAGTACTTC | CASSASGKPSYEQYF
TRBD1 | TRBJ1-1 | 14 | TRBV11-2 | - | TGTGCCAGCAGCTTAGGGCAGGACAGGCGGGAAGCTTTCTTT | CASSLGQDRREAFF
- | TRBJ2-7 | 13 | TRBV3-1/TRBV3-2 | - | TGTGCCAGCAGCCAAATTAGTGGTTACGAGCAGTACTTC | CASSQISGYEQYF
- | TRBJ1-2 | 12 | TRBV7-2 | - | TGTGCCAGCAGCCCCCCCGGAGGTAGCTACACCTTC | CASSPPGGSYTF
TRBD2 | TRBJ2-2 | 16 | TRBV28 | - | TGTGCCAGCAGAACTAGCGGGAGGGCCGGGACCGGGGAGCTGTTTTTT | CASRTSGRAGTGELFF
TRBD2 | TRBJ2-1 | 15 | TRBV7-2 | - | TGTGCCAGTGGGGTAGCGGGCAGCTCCTACAATGAGCAGTTCTTC | CASGVAGSSYNEQFF
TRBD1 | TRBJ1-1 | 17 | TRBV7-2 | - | TGTGCCAGCAGCTTGTTTTGGACAGGGGGCGAGAACACTGAAGCTTTCTTT | CASSLFWTGGENTEAFF
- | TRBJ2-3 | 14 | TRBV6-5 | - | TGTGCCAGCAGTTACTCGGACAGTACAGATACGCAGTATTTT | CASSYSDSTDTQYF
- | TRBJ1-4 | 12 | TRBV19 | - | TGTGCCAGTTCTGGACTTGCTGAAAAACTGTTTTTT | CASSGLAEKLFF
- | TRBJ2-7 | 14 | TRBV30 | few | TGTGCCTGGCAGGAGAGCGGTTCCCCCTACGAGCAGTACTTC | CAWQESGSPYEQYF
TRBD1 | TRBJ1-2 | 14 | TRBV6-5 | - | TGTGCCAGCAGAGAGACAGGGGGCTTAAATGGCTACACCTTC | CASRETGGLNGYTF
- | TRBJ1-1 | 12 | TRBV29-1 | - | TGCAGCGTAGCCGGGGCGGGGACTGAAGCTTTCTTT | CSVAGAGTEAFF
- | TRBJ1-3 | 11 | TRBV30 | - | TGTGCCTGGAACAAGGGAAACACCATATATTTT | CAWNKGNTIYF
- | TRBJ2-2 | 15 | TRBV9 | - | TGTGCCAGCAGCGGAGAGGGGACTGGCTTCGGGGAGCTGTTTTTT | CASSGEGTGFGELFF
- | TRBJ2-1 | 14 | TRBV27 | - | TGTGCCAGCAGCCCCCGGAGCTACCACGATGAGCAGTTCTTC | CASSPRSYHDEQFF
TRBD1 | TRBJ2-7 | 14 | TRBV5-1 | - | TGCGCCAGCAGCTTCGAGGGGGCGGGTTACGAGCAGTACTTC | CASSFEGAGYEQYF